These T cell receptor beta chains were read from a single sample in a study of cytomegalovirus exposure and HLA in healthy donors. Data came from immunoSEQ multiplex PCR; TCRdb stores just in-frame clones and leaves some out. The sample lists 50,000 to 60,000 clones; approximately 78% were seen once. The specimen sequenced was PBMCs. Every receptor here comes from a female donor in good health and CMV-seronegative. Both conserved end residues are part of each CDR3. The D gene is left open where the match is weak. Where a row states a size, it is once, few, many or the class of an expanded clone; other rows omit it.

j_gene: TRBJ2-2
d_gene: TRBD2
v_gene: TRBV7-8
abundance: few
CDR3nt: TGTGCCAGCAGCTTAGTAGCTAGCGGGACCGGGGAGCTGTTTTTT
CDR3aa: CASSLVASGTGELFF

j_gene: TRBJ1-1
d_gene: .
v_gene: TRBV5-6
abundance: .
CDR3nt: TGTGCCAGCAGCTTGAGGGGGGGCTTCACTGAAGCTTTCTTT
CDR3aa: CASSLRGGFTEAFF

j_gene: TRBJ1-3
d_gene: TRBD1
v_gene: TRBV6-1
abundance: .
CDR3nt: TGTGCCAGCAGTGTATCCTCTTCGGACAGGCCCTCCGGAAACACCATATATTTT
CDR3aa: CASSVSSSDRPSGNTIYF

j_gene: TRBJ1-5
d_gene: .
v_gene: TRBV7-9
abundance: .
CDR3nt: TGTGCCAGCAGCTTATCGGGAGATCAGCCCCAGCATTTT
CDR3aa: CASSLSGDQPQHF

j_gene: TRBJ2-7
d_gene: TRBD1
v_gene: TRBV7-2
abundance: few
CDR3nt: TGTGCCAGCAGCTTGGGACAGTGGACTTACTTGAGCGAGCAGTACTTC
CDR3aa: CASSLGQWTYLSEQYF

j_gene: TRBJ2-3
d_gene: .
v_gene: TRBV6-5
abundance: .
CDR3nt: TGTGCCAGCAGCCTACTTGCGGGCACAGATACGCAGTATTTT
CDR3aa: CASSLLAGTDTQYF

j_gene: TRBJ1-5
d_gene: .
v_gene: TRBV19
abundance: .
CDR3nt: TGTGCCAGTAGTGGAGCGGGGCAGCCCCAGCATTTT
CDR3aa: CASSGAGQPQHF

j_gene: TRBJ1-5
d_gene: .
v_gene: TRBV6-5
abundance: .
CDR3nt: TGTGCCAGCAGTTTCGGGACACCCCGGGGCGATCAGCCCCAGCATTTT
CDR3aa: CASSFGTPRGDQPQHF

j_gene: TRBJ1-5
d_gene: TRBD1
v_gene: TRBV4-1
abundance: .
CDR3nt: TGCGCCAGCAGCCAAGCCGACAGGGTATCTAGTCAGCCCCAGCATTTT
CDR3aa: CASSQADRVSSQPQHF

j_gene: TRBJ1-2
d_gene: TRBD1
v_gene: TRBV7-9
abundance: .
CDR3nt: TGTGCCAGCAGCTTAAGTCAGGGGGTCCTGCACGGCTACACCTTC
CDR3aa: CASSLSQGVLHGYTF

j_gene: TRBJ1-2
d_gene: .
v_gene: TRBV9
abundance: .
CDR3nt: TGTGCCAGCAGCGTAGATACAGGCTCCTATGGCTACACCTTC
CDR3aa: CASSVDTGSYGYTF

j_gene: TRBJ2-1
d_gene: TRBD1
v_gene: TRBV18
abundance: .
CDR3nt: TGTGCCAGCTCACCCCTAACAGGGGGGTTTTACAATGAGCAGTTCTTC
CDR3aa: CASSPLTGGFYNEQFF

j_gene: TRBJ1-2
d_gene: .
v_gene: TRBV18
abundance: few
CDR3nt: TGTGCCAGCTCCCCCGGCGGCGCTAACTATGGCTACACCTTC
CDR3aa: CASSPGGANYGYTF

j_gene: TRBJ2-5
d_gene: TRBD1
v_gene: TRBV7-7
abundance: few
CDR3nt: TGTGCTAGCAGCTTAAGGTCAGGGGGCGAGACCCAGTACTTC
CDR3aa: CASSLRSGGETQYF

j_gene: TRBJ1-1
d_gene: .
v_gene: TRBV2
abundance: .
CDR3nt: TGTGCCAGCAGTGACAGGTCAAACACTGAAGCTTTCTTT
CDR3aa: CASSDRSNTEAFF